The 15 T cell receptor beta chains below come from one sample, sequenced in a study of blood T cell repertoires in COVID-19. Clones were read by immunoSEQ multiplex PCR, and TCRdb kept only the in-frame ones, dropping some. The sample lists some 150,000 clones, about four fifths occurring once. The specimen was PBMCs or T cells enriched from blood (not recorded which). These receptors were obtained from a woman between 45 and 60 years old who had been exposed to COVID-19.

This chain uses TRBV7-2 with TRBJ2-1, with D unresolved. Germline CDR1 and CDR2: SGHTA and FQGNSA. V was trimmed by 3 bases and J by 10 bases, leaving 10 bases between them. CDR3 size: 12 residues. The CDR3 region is CASSLATFEQFF. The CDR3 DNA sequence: TGTGCCAGCAGCTTGGCGACTTTCGAGCAGTTCTTC.

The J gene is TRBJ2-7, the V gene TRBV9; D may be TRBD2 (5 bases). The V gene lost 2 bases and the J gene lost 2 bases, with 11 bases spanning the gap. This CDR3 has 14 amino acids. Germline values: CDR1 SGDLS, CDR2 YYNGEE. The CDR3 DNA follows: TGTGCCAGCAGCGTGGCTAGCTCTCCCTACGAGCAGTACTTC. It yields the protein CASSVASSPYEQYF.

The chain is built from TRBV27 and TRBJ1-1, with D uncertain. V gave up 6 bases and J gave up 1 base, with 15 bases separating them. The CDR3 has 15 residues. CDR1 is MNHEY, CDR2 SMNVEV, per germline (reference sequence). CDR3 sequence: CASRPLRPGNTEAFF. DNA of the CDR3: TGTGCCAGCAGACCCCTGAGGCCCGGGAACACTGAAGCTTTCTTT.

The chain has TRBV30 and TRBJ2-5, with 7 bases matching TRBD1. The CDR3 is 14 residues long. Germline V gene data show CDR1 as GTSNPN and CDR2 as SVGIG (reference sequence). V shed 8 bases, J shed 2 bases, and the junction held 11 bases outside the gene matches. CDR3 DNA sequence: TGTGCCGGATTGCCGGGACAGCCGCAAGAGACCCAGTACTTC. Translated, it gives CAGLPGQPQETQYF.

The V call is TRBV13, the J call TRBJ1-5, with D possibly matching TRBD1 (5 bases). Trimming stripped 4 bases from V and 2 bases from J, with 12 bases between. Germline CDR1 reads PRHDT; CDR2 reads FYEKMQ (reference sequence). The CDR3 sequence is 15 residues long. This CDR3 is CASSSRGDGNQPQHF. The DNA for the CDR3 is TGTGCCAGCAGCTCCCGGGGGGACGGCAATCAGCCCCAGCATTTT.

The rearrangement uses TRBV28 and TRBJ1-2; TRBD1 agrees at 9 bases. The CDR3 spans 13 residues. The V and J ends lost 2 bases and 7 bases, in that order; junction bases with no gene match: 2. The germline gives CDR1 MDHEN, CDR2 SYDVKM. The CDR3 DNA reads TGTGCCAGCAGTTTAGGGACAGGGTCTGGCTACACCTTC. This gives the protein CASSLGTGSGYTF.

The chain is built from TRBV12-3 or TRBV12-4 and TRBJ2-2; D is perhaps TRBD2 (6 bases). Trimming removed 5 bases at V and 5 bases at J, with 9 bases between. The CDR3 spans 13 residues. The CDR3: CASSRGTTGELFF. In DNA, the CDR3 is TGTGCCAGCAGTCGGGGGACTACCGGGGAGCTGTTTTTT.

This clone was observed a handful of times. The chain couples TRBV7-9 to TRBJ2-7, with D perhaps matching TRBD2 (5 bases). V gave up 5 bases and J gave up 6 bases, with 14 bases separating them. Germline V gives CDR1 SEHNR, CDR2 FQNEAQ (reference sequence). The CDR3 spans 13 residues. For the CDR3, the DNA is TGTGCCAGCAGCCGCAGAGAGGGTGCCGAGCAGTACTTC. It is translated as CASSRREGAEQYF.

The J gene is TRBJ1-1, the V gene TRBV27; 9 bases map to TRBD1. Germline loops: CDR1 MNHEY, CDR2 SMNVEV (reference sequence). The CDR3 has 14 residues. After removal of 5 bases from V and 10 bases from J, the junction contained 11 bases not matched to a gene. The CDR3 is CASSNRQGDSGAFF. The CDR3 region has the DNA TGTGCCAGCAGTAACCGACAGGGGGATAGTGGAGCTTTCTTT.

The DNA for the CDR3 is TGTGCCAGCAGCGCCCTCCTCCGCGGACTAGCGGGAGACGAGCAGTACTTC. This translates into CASSALLRGLAGDEQYF. This rearrangement joins TRBV7-2 to TRBJ2-7, with 13 bases matching TRBD2. CDR1 SGHTA and CDR2 FQGNSA come from the germline V gene. The CDR3 sequence is 17 residues long. The J segment lost 5 bases and the V segment lost 5 bases, leaving 12 bases of the junction unmatched. Complete variable domain (other parts from reference TRBV7-2 and TRBJ2-7): GAGVSQSPSNKVTEKGKDVELRCDPISGHTALYWYRQSLGQGLEFLIYFQGNSAPDKSGLPSDRFSAERTGGSVSTLTIQRTQQEDSAVYLCASSALLRGLAGDEQYFGPGTRLTVT.

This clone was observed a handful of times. CDR3 residues: CASSFSGQAGQPQHF. CDR3 DNA: TGTGCCAGCAGCTTTTCGGGACAGGCCGGTCAGCCCCAGCATTTT. V gene TRBV7-2 combines with J gene TRBJ1-5; 8 positions agree with TRBD1. The CDR3 spans 15 residues. J lost 6 bases, V lost 3 bases, and 7 bases had no gene match. Germline assignment: CDR1 SGHTA and CDR2 FQGNSA.

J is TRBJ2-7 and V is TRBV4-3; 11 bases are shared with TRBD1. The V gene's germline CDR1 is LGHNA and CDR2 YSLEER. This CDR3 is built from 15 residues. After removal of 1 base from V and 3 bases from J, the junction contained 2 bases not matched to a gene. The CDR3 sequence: CASSQGGTGGYEQYF. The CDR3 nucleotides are TGCGCCAGCAGCCAAGGAGGGACAGGGGGCTACGAGCAGTACTTC.

The CDR3 region is CASSVVASGQREQFF. The CDR3 DNA reads TGTGCCAGCAGCGTAGTGGCTAGCGGGCAGAGGGAGCAGTTCTTC. V usage is TRBV9 and J usage is TRBJ2-1, with 8 positions matching TRBD2. Germline values: CDR1 SGDLS, CDR2 YYNGEE. This CDR3 is built from 15 residues. Germline trimming cut 0 bases from V and 10 bases from J; bases unmatched to any gene: 9.

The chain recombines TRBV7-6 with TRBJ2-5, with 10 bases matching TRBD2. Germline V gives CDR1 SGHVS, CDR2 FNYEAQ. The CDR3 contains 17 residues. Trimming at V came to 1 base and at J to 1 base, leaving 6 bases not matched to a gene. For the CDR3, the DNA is TGTGCCAGCAGCTTAGGCCTAGCGGGGGCCCCCCAAGAGACCCAGTACTTC. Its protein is CASSLGLAGAPQETQYF.

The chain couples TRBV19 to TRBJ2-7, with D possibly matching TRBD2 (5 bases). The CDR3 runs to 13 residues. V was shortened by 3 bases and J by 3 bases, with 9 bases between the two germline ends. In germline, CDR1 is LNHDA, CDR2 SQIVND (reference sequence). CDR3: CASSMAGLYEQYF. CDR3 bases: TGTGCCAGTAGTATGGCGGGCCTCTACGAGCAGTACTTC.